Listed below are T cell receptor beta chains from one sample, sequenced in a study of graft-versus-host responses after intestinal transplantation. TCRdb keeps only in-frame clones here, not all; method: immunoSEQ multiplex PCR. The data hold 90,000 to 130,000 clones, with about 94% observed a single time. Their recognized antigens are unknown. Here the sequenced sample was unstimulated CD8+ T cells sorted from spleen or lymph node cells, taken before intestinal transplant. The receptor set was obtained from a human donor who received an intestinal transplant. CDR3s include the opening cysteine and the closing phenylalanine or tryptophan. A D gene is named only where the DNA matches it firmly. Size is omitted from some rows. Given values are once, few, many or a class for expanded clones.

TRBD1 TRBJ2-7 TRBV28 - TGTGCCAGCAGTTCTTTCACAGGGGGCGAGCAGTACTTC CASSSFTGGEQYF
TRBD1 TRBJ2-1 TRBV27 - TGTGCCAGCAGTAAGGACAGGGGTATCAATGAGCAGTTCTTC CASSKDRGINEQFF
- TRBJ1-2 TRBV14 - TGTGCCAGCAGCCCGAGGGCGGGGCCCCCTAACTATGGCTACACCTTC CASSPRAGPPNYGYTF
TRBD1 TRBJ1-2 TRBV30 - TGTGCCCGGGCCCCTGGGACAGGGAATCAGTATGGCTACACCTTC CARAPGTGNQYGYTF
- TRBJ2-3 TRBV6-4 - TGTGCCAGCAGTGACCTTCCCGGCCCAGATACGCAGTATTTT CASSDLPGPDTQYF
TRBD1 TRBJ2-7 TRBV5-1 - TGCGCCAGCAGCTCGGACAGGGAAGGCCACGAGCAGTACTTC CASSSDREGHEQYF
- TRBJ2-3 TRBV6-6 - TGTGCCAGCAGTTATACCCCCACAGATACGCAGTATTTT CASSYTPTDTQYF
- TRBJ2-1 TRBV9 - TGTGCCAGCAGCCACCCCCGGGACTTAGGATCGGGTGAGCAGTTCTTC CASSHPRDLGSGEQFF
- TRBJ1-3 TRBV28 - TGTGCCAGCAGTCCGACAGCCTCTGGAAACACCATATATTTT CASSPTASGNTIYF
TRBD2 TRBJ2-7 TRBV9 few TGTGCCAGCAGCGTGACTAGCGGGAACGAGCAGTACTTC CASSVTSGNEQYF
- TRBJ1-5 TRBV29-1 - TGCAGCGTTGGTTATAGGAAAATGGTGAAGAGCAATCAGCCCCAGCATTTT CSVGYRKMVKSNQPQHF
- TRBJ2-7 TRBV7-9 once TGTGCCAGCAGCCGTGAAGCCAGGGGCTACGAGCAGTACTTC CASSREARGYEQYF
- TRBJ2-5 TRBV4-1 - TGCGCCAGCAGGGACAGAAAAGAGACCCAGTACTTC CASRDRKETQYF
- TRBJ1-1 TRBV14 - TGTGCCAGCAGCCCCCCCGATACGACTGAAGCTTTCTTT CASSPPDTTEAFF
- TRBJ2-1 TRBV6-1 - TGTGCCAGCAGTGAGGATTGGGGGGCCGATGAGCAGTTCTTC CASSEDWGADEQFF